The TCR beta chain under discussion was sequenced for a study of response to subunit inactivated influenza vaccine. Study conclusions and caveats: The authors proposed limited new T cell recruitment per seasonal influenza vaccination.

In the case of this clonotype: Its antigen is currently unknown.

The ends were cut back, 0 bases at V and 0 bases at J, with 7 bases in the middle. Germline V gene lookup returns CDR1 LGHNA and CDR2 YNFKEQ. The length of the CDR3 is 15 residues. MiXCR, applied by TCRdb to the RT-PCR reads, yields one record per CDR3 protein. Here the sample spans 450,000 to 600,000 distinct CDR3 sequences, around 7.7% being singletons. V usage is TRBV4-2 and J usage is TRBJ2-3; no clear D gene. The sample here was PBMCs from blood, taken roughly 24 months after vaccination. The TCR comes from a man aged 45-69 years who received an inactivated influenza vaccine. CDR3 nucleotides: TGTGCCAGCAGCCAAGATGGGGTGAGCACAGATACGCAGTATTTT. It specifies CASSQDGVSTDTQYF.